The clone carrying this T cell receptor (beta chain) was detected ten times or more. Its cognate antigen is unknown. The data were obtained in a study of T cells in Graves' hyperthyroidism and ophthalmopathy. The study, taken as a whole, reports: Within blood appeared most thyroid clonotypes that had expanded above 0.001.

Germline CDR1 reads MGHDK; CDR2 reads SYGVNS. The CDR3 sequence is 16 residues long. After removal of 3 bases from V and 3 bases from J, the junction contained 6 bases not matched to a gene. Exclusion of a patient resulted from uncontrolled infection, other autoimmune disease, pregnancy or lactation. The diagnoses drew upon clinical symptoms, serum thyroxine and TRAb, thyroid ultrasound and orbital computed tomography. There were TCR beta CDR3 regions amplified from RNA transcripts. First-round RT-PCR with HTBI primers amplified the TCR CDR3 region. TCRdb redid the calling of the multiplex PCR reads with MiXCR, one entry per CDR3 protein. The sample has hundreds of thousands of distinct CDR3 sequences; about 14% are singletons.

The origin of this receptor is a middle-aged woman with Graves' ophthalmopathy. The sample taken for sequencing was blood. V is TRBV25-1 and J is TRBJ2-5; 11 bases fit TRBD1. CDR3 loop: CASSDVRTGGEETQYF. In DNA, the CDR3 is TGTGCCAGCAGTGACGTAAGGACAGGGGGCGAAGAGACCCAGTACTTC.